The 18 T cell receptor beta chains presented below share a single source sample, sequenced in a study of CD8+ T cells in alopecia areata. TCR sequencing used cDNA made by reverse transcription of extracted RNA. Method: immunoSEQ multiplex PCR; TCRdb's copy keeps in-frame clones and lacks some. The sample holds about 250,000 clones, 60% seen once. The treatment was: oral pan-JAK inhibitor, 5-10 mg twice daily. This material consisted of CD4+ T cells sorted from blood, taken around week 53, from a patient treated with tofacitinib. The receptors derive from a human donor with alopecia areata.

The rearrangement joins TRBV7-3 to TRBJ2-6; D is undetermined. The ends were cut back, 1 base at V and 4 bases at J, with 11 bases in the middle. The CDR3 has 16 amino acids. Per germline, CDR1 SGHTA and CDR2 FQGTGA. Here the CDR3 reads CASSLKGSPGANVLTF. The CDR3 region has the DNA TGTGCCAGCAGCTTAAAGGGTTCACCCGGGGCCAACGTCCTGACTTTC.

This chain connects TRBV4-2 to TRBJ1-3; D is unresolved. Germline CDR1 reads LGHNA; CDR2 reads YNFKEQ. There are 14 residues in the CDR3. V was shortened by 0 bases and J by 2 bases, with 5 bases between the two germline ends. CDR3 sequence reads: CASSQEVAGNTIYF. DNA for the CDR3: TGTGCCAGCAGCCAAGAAGTAGCTGGAAACACCATATATTTT.

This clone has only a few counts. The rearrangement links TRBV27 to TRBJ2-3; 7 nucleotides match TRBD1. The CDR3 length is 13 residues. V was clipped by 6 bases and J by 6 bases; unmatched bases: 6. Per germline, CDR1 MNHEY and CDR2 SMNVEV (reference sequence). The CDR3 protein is CASREQGRDTQYF. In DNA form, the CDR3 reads TGTGCCAGCAGGGAACAGGGGCGGGATACGCAGTATTTT.

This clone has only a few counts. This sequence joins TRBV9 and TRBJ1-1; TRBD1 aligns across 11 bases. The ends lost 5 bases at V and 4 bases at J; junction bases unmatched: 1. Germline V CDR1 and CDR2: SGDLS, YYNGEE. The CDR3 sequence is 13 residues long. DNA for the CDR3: TGTGCCAGCAGGGGACAGGGGGGCACTGAAGCTTTCTTT. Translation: CASRGQGGTEAFF.

CDR3 nucleotides: TGTGCCACCAGCAGTGGTAGGTGGGAAGAGCAGTTCTTC. It codes for CATSSGRWEEQFF. V is TRBV15 and J is TRBJ2-1; D is ambiguous. Germline V gene data show CDR1 as LNHNV and CDR2 as YYDKDF (reference sequence). V lost 3 bases and J 10 bases, leaving 13 bases between the germline ends. This CDR3 comprises 13 residues.

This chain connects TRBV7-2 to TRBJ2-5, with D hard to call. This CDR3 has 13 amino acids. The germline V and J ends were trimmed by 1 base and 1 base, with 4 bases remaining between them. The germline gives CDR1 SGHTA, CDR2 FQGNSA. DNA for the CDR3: TGTGCCAGCAGCTTAGGGGCCCAAGAGACCCAGTACTTC. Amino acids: CASSLGAQETQYF.

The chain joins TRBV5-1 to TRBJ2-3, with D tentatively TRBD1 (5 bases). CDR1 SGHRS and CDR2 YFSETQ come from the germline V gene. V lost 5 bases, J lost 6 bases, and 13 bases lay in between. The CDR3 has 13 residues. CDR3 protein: CASSFTGPDTQYF. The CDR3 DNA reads TGCGCCAGCAGTTTCACAGGCCCGGATACGCAGTATTTT.

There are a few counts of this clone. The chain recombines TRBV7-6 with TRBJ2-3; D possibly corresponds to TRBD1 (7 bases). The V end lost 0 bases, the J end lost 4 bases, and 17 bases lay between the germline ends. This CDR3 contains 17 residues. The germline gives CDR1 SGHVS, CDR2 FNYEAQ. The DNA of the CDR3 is TGTGCCAGCAGCTTAGCGACTGGCAGGGGGGCGGCAGATACGCAGTATTTT. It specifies CASSLATGRGAADTQYF.

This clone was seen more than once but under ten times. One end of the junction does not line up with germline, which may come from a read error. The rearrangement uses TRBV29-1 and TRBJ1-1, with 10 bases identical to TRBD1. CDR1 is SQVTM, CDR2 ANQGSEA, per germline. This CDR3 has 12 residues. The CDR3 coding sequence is TGCAGCGTTGCCAGGGACAGGGGTCTGTTTGACTTT. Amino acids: CSVARDRGLFDF.

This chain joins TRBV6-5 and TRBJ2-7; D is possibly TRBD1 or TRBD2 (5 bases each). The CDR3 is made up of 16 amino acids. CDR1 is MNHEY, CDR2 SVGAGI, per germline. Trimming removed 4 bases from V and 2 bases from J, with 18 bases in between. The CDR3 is CASSSASGTNTYEQYF. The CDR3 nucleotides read TGTGCCAGCAGTTCGGCCTCCGGGACGAACACCTACGAGCAGTACTTC.

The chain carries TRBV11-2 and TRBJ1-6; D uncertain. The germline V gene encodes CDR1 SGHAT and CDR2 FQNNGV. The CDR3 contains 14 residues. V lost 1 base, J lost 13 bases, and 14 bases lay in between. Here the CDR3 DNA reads TGTGCCAGCAGCTTAGGGGTTGGGCGAGGGCCCCTCCACTTT. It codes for CASSLGVGRGPLHF.

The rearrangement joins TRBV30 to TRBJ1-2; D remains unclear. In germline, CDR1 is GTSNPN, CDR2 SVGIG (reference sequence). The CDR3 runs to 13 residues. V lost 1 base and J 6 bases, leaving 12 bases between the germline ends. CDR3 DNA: TGTGCCTGGAGTGGTACCCGAAGGGATGGCTACACCTTC. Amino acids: CAWSGTRRDGYTF.

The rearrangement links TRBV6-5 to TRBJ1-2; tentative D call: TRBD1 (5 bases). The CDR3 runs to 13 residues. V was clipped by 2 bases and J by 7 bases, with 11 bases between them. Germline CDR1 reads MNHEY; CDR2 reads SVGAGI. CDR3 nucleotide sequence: TGTGCCAGCAGTTACAGGGACCGAGGTGGCTACACCTTC. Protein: CASSYRDRGGYTF.

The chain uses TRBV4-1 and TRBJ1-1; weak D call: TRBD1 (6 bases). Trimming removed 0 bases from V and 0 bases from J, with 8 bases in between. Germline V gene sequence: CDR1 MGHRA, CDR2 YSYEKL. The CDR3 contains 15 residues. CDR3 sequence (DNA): TGCGCCAGCAGCCAAGAAGGGGGTTTGAACACTGAAGCTTTCTTT. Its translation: CASSQEGGLNTEAFF.

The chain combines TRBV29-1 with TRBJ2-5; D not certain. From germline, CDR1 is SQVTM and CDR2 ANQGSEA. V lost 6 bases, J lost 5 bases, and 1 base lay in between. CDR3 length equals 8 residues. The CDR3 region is CSVETQYF. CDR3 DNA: TGCAGCGTCGAGACCCAGTACTTC.

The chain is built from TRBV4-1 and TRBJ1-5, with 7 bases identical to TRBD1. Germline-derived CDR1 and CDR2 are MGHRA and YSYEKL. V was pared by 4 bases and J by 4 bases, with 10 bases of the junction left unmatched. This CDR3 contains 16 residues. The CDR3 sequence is CASSPSGSGGNQPQHF. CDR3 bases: TGCGCCAGCAGCCCTTCCGGGTCAGGGGGAAATCAGCCCCAGCATTTT.

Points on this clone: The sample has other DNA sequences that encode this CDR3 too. CDR3 region: CASSFLQGNTEAFF. The CDR3 DNA sequence: TGCGCCAGCAGCTTCCTGCAGGGGAACACTGAAGCTTTCTTT. J is TRBJ1-1 and V is TRBV5-1, with TRBD1 as a possible D gene (5 bases). The CDR3 sequence is 14 residues long. Germline V gene lookup returns CDR1 SGHRS and CDR2 YFSETQ. Trimming removed 2 bases from V and 1 base from J, with 9 bases in between.

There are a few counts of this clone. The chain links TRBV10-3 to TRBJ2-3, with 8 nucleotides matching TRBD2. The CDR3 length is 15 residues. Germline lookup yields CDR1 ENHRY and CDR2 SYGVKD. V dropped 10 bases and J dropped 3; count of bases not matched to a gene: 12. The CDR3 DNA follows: TGTGCCACCGCATACGGGACTAGTGGTACAGATACGCAGTATTTT. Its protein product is CATAYGTSGTDTQYF.